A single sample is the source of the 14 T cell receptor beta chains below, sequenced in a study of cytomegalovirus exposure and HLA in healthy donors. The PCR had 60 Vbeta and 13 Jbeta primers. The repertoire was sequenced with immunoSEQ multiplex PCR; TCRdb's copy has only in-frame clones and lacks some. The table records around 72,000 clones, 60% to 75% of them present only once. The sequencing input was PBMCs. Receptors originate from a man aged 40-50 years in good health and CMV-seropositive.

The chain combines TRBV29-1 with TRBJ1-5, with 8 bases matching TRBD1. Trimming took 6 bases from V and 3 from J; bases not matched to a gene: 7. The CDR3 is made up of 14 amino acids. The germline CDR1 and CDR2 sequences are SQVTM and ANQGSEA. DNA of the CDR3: TGCAGCGTCTCGGGACAGGACCACAATCAGCCCCAGCATTTT. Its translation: CSVSGQDHNQPQHF.

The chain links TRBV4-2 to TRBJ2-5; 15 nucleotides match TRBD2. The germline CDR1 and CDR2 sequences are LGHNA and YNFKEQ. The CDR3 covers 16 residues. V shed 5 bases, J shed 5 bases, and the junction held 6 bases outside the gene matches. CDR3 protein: CASSNTGTSGGETQYF. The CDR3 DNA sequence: TGTGCCAGCAGCAACACCGGGACTAGCGGGGGGGAGACCCAGTACTTC.

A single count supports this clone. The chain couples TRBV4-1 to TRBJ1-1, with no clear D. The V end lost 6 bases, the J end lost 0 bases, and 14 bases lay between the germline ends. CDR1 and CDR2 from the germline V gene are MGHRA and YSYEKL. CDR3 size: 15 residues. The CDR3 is CASRLARQMNTEAFF. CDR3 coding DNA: TGCGCCAGCAGACTGGCTAGGCAAATGAACACTGAAGCTTTCTTT.

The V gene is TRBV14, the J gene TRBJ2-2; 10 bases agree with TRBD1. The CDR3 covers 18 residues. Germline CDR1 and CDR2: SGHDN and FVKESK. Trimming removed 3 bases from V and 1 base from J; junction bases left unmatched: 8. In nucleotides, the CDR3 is TGTGCCAGCAGCCAGGGGACAGGGGTTCCCTTGAACACCGGGGAGCTGTTTTTT. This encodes CASSQGTGVPLNTGELFF.

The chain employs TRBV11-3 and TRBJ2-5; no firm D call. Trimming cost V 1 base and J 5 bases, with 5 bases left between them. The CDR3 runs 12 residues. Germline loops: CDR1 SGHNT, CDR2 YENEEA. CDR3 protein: CASSLGEETQYF. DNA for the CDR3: TGTGCCAGCAGCTTAGGTGAGGAGACCCAGTACTTC.

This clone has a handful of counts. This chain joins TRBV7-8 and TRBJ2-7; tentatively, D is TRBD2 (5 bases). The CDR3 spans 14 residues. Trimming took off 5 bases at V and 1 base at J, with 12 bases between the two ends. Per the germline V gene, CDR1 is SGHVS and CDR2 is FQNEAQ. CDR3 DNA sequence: TGTGCCAGCAGCCTGACGGGGTTTTCCTACGAGCAGTACTTC. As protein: CASSLTGFSYEQYF.

The CDR3 loop is CASGKHPHEFF. DNA for the CDR3: TGTGCCAGCGGCAAACACCCCCACGAGTTCTTC. The chain joins TRBV6-5 to TRBJ2-1, with D unclear. The V gene's germline CDR1 is MNHEY and CDR2 SVGAGI. Trimming removed 8 bases from V and 14 bases from J, with 16 bases in between. The CDR3 contains 11 residues.

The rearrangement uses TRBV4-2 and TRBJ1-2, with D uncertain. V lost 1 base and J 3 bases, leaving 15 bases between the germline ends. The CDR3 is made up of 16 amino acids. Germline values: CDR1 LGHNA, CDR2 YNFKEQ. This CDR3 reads CASSQATGTADYGYTF. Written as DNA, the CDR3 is TGTGCCAGCAGCCAAGCGACGGGAACAGCGGACTATGGCTACACCTTC.

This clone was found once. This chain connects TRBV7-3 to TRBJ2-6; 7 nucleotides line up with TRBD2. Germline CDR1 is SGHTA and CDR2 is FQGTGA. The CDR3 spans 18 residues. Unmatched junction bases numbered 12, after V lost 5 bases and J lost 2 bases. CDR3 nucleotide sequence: TGTGCCAGCAGCGCAGGGACTACGAGGGGTACTGGGGCCAACGTCCTGACTTTC. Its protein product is CASSAGTTRGTGANVLTF.

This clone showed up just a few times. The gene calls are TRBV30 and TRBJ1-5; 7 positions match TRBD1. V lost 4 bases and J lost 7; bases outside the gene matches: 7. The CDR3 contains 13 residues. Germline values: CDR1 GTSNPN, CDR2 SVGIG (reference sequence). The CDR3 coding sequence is TGTGCCTGGACCCGCAACAGGGGACAGCCCCAGCATTTT. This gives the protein CAWTRNRGQPQHF.

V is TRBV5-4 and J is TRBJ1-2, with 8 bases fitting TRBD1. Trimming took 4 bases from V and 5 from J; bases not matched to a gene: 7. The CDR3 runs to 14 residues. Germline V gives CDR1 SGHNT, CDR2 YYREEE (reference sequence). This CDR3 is CASSLGQGEYGYTF. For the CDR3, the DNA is TGTGCCAGCAGCCTTGGACAGGGTGAATATGGCTACACCTTC.

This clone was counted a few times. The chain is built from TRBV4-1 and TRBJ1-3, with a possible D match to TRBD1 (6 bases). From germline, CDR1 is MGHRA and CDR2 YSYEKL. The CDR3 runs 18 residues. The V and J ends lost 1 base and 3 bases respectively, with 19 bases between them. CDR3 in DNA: TGCGCCAGCAGCCAAGTCTCTCGGGGGGCCGCTCGTGGAAACACCATATATTTT. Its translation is CASSQVSRGAARGNTIYF.

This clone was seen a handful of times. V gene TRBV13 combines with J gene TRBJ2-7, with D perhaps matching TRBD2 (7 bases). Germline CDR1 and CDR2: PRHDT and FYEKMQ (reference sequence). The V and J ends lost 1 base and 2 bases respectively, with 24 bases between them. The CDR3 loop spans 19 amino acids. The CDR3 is CASSLEGGFAGGQTYEQYF. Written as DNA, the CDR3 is TGTGCCAGCAGCTTAGAGGGGGGGTTCGCCGGGGGGCAAACCTACGAGCAGTACTTC. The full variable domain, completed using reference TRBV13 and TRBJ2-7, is AAGVIQSPRHLIKEKRETATLKCYPIPRHDTVYWYQQGPGQDPQFLISFYEKMQSDKGSIPDRFSAQQFSDYHSELNMSSLELGDSALYFCASSLEGGFAGGQTYEQYFGPGTRLTVT.

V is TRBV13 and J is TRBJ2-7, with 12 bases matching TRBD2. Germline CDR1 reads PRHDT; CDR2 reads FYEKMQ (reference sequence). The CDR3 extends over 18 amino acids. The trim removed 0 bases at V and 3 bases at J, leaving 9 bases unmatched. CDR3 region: CASSLGLAGGDQRYEQYF. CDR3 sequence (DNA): TGTGCCAGCAGCTTAGGCCTAGCGGGAGGGGACCAGCGCTACGAGCAGTACTTC.